Each of the 27 T cell receptor beta chains below was sequenced from the same sample in a study of cytomegalovirus exposure and HLA in healthy donors. The PCR ran on 60 Vbeta and 13 Jbeta primers. The repertoire was sequenced with immunoSEQ multiplex PCR; TCRdb's copy has only in-frame clones and lacks some. This table holds around 120,000 clones, about 10% found once. Sequenced material: PBMCs. The receptors were gathered from a man in his thirties or forties in good health and CMV-seronegative.

The chain has TRBV19 and TRBJ1-2; 7 positions match TRBD1. With V trimmed by 3 bases and J by 7 bases, 5 bases remained unmatched. Germline assignment: CDR1 LNHDA and CDR2 SQIVND (reference sequence). The CDR3 is 13 amino acids. The DNA of the CDR3 is TGTGCCAGTAGTATTAACAGGGGAATTGGCTACACCTTC. Amino acids: CASSINRGIGYTF.

This clone was counted between two and nine times. The gene calls are TRBV5-6 and TRBJ2-1, with 10 bases matching TRBD2. This CDR3 contains 16 residues. Trimming at V came to 5 bases and at J to 2 bases, leaving 7 bases not matched to a gene. Germline V gives CDR1 SGHDT, CDR2 YYEEEE. This CDR3 reads CASSFGLAVAYNEQFF. As DNA, the CDR3 is TGTGCCAGCAGTTTCGGACTAGCGGTGGCCTACAATGAGCAGTTCTTC.

This clone was seen only a few times. This CDR3 is CASSLVRGVADSTDTQYF. CDR3 nucleotides: TGTGCCAGCAGCTTAGTACGGGGGGTAGCGGATAGCACAGATACGCAGTATTTT. J is TRBJ2-3 and V is TRBV11-2, with 7 bases matching TRBD2. Germline assignment: CDR1 SGHAT and CDR2 FQNNGV. The CDR3 contains 18 residues. V was pared by 1 base and J by 0 bases, with 10 bases of the junction left unmatched.

This clone was detected a few times. The chain uses TRBV6-1 and TRBJ2-3; 9 nucleotides align to TRBD2. The CDR3 is 16 residues long. The junction had 3 bases not matched to a gene; V was cut back by 1 base and J by 1 base. Germline V gives CDR1 MNHNS, CDR2 SASEGT. CDR3 sequence reads: CASSEGRTSGTDTQYF. The CDR3 DNA reads TGTGCCAGCAGTGAAGGGAGGACTAGCGGCACAGATACGCAGTATTTT.

This chain joins TRBV16 and TRBJ2-2; D perhaps matches TRBD2 (5 bases). Germline V lookup: CDR1 KGHSY, CDR2 FQNENV. Deletions cut 0 bases from V and 1 base from J, with 18 bases between. This CDR3 comprises 19 residues. CDR3 DNA sequence: TGTGCCAGCAGCCAATCGATGCATCGGGGTATAGGGAACACCGGGGAGCTGTTTTTT. It yields the protein CASSQSMHRGIGNTGELFF.

A few counts support this clone. In DNA, the CDR3 is TGTGCCAGCAGTTACTCTAGGGGCTCCACCGGGGAGCTGTTTTTT. Translating it yields CASSYSRGSTGELFF. This chain links TRBV6-5 with TRBJ2-2; possibly TRBD1 for D (5 bases). Trimming removed 0 bases from V and 4 bases from J, with 9 bases in between. CDR3 length equals 15 residues. CDR1 MNHEY and CDR2 SVGAGI come from the germline V gene.

The J gene is TRBJ2-1, the V gene TRBV5-4; D might be TRBD1 (6 bases). This CDR3 region has 15 residues. Trimming stripped 7 bases from V and 9 bases from J, with 23 bases between. The germline V gene has CDR1 SGHNT and CDR2 YYREEE (reference sequence). The CDR3 DNA reads as TGTGCCAGCCGACAGGTCTCATTGGGGTCGGTTGAGCAGTTCTTC. It codes for CASRQVSLGSVEQFF.

The CDR3 reads CASSLTGYSGNTIYF. The CDR3 DNA reads as TGCGCCAGCAGCTTAACAGGGTACTCTGGAAACACCATATATTTT. The rearrangement links TRBV5-1 to TRBJ1-3; D might be TRBD1 (6 bases). This CDR3 has 15 amino acids. Germline V CDR1 and CDR2: SGHRS, YFSETQ. V was shortened by 2 bases and J by 0 bases, with 9 bases between the two germline ends. The full variable domain, rest sourced from reference TRBV5-1 and TRBJ1-3, is KAGVTQTPRYLIKTRGQQVTLSCSPISGHRSVSWYQQTPGQGLQFLFEYFSETQRNKGNFPGRFSGRQFSNSRSEMNVSTLELGDSALYLCASSLTGYSGNTIYFGEGSWLTVV.

The chain recombines TRBV7-9 with TRBJ1-2, with a tentative D call TRBD1 (6 bases). CDR3 length: 16 residues. V lost 2 bases to trimming and J lost 0 bases, with 13 bases between them. Germline-derived CDR1 and CDR2 are SEHNR and FQNEAQ (reference sequence). The CDR3 DNA reads as TGTGCCAGCAGCTTAAGTAACAGGGAGCCTAACTATGGCTACACCTTC. The encoded protein is CASSLSNREPNYGYTF. Full variable domain (missing parts from reference TRBV7-9 and TRBJ1-2): DTGVSQNPRHKITKRGQNVTFRCDPISEHNRLYWYRQTLGQGPEFLTYFQNEAQLEKSRLLSDRFSAERPKGSFSTLEIQRTEQGDSAMYLCASSLSNREPNYGYTFGSGTRLTVV.

The CDR3 coding sequence is TGTGCCAGCAGTGCTTTGGACAGGGGTTCACCCCTCCACTTT. It yields the protein CASSALDRGSPLHF. This chain uses TRBV6-1 with TRBJ1-6; TRBD1 matches 9 bases. The CDR3 is made up of 14 amino acids. CDR1 and CDR2 (germline): MNHNS, SASEGT. V was clipped by 4 bases and J by 9 bases; unmatched bases: 4.

This clone was counted between two and nine times. V usage is TRBV27 and J usage is TRBJ2-2, with 8 nucleotides matching TRBD1. Losses at the gene ends were 5 bases for V and 6 bases for J; bases not matched to a gene: 11. The CDR3 has 16 amino acids. Per germline, CDR1 MNHEY and CDR2 SMNVEV (reference sequence). As DNA, the CDR3 is TGTGCCAGCAGTCCGGTTCGTGGACAGGGAGCCGGGGAGCTGTTTTTT. Protein sequence: CASSPVRGQGAGELFF.

The rearrangement links TRBV7-2 to TRBJ2-3; TRBD2 agrees at 9 bases. Germline trimming cut 3 bases from V and 8 bases from J; bases unmatched to any gene: 6. Per the germline V gene, CDR1 is SGHTA and CDR2 is FQGNSA. This CDR3 contains 14 residues. The CDR3 nucleotides read TGTGCCAGCAGCTTTGGCGGGGGGGCCGGTACGCAGTATTTT. It translates to CASSFGGGAGTQYF.

J is TRBJ2-7 and V is TRBV11-2; a weak D match, TRBD2 (6 bases). Trimming stripped 0 bases from V and 2 bases from J, with 11 bases between. Germline V gives CDR1 SGHAT, CDR2 FQNNGV. The CDR3 sequence is 15 residues long. The CDR3 DNA is TGTGCCAGCAGCTTAGATCAAGGAGGGGCCTACGAGCAGTACTTC. It encodes CASSLDQGGAYEQYF.

In its sample, this clone was seen a few times. The CDR3 DNA follows: TGTGCCAGTAGGAGTGATAATAGCAATCAGCCCCAGCATTTT. Residues: CASRSDNSNQPQHF. The chain carries TRBV19 and TRBJ1-5; D not certain. This CDR3 region has 14 residues. V was pared by 6 bases and J by 0 bases, with 9 bases between. Germline lookup yields CDR1 LNHDA and CDR2 SQIVND (reference sequence).

The chain has TRBV2 and TRBJ2-7; no definite D call. CDR1 SNHLY and CDR2 FYNNEI come from the germline V gene. V was cut by 7 bases and J by 2 bases, with 18 bases left in between. The CDR3 is 15 amino acids. The CDR3 coding sequence is TGTGCCAGCACTCCCGTGGGCCTAAACCCCTACGAGCAGTACTTC. Protein: CASTPVGLNPYEQYF.

This clone was seen only a few times. This sequence joins TRBV10-2 and TRBJ1-1, with D possibly matching TRBD1 (6 bases). Germline CDR1 WSHSY, CDR2 SAAADI. This CDR3 has 14 residues. V dropped 6 bases and J dropped 2 bases, with 13 bases sitting between them. In nucleotides, the CDR3 is TGCGCCAGCAGAGCCGGGACATCAAACACTGAAGCTTTCTTT. Protein product: CASRAGTSNTEAFF.

Of note for this clone: Mismatch with germline at one junction end may stem from a read error. This chain connects TRBV7-9 to TRBJ2-3; 9 nucleotides match TRBD2. The germline V gene encodes CDR1 SEHNR and CDR2 FQNEAQ (reference sequence). The CDR3 consists of 14 residues. The CDR3 DNA is TGTGCCAGCAGCCGTAGCGGGAGTGGAGATACGCCGTATTTT. The encoded protein is CASSRSGSGDTPYF.

This clone was seen a handful of times. V usage is TRBV7-9 and J usage is TRBJ2-7, with D hard to call. The CDR3 covers 19 residues. Germline V CDR1 and CDR2: SEHNR, FQNEAQ (reference sequence). Trimming left V 2 bases short and J 0 bases short, with 23 bases between. CDR3 in DNA: TGTGCCAGCAGCTTACTCTTAACAGCCTCCCGAAAGAGCTCCTACGAGCAGTACTTC. This encodes CASSLLLTASRKSSYEQYF.

This clone has more than one count but fewer than ten. The chain couples TRBV5-4 to TRBJ1-2, with D possibly TRBD1 on 5 matching bases. The CDR3 extends over 15 amino acids. Trimming removed 4 bases from V and 2 bases from J, with 15 bases in between. Germline V gene data show CDR1 as SGHNT and CDR2 as YYREEE (reference sequence). CDR3 sequence: CASSLQSTGNYGYTF. In DNA, the CDR3 is TGTGCCAGCAGCCTCCAGAGCACAGGAAACTATGGCTACACCTTC. Full variable domain (outside the CDR3, taken from reference TRBV5-4 and TRBJ1-2): ETGVTQSPTHLIKTRGQQVTLRCSSQSGHNTVSWYQQALGQGPQFIFQYYREEENGRGNFPPRFSGLQFPNYSSELNVNALELDDSALYLCASSLQSTGNYGYTFGSGTRLTVV.

The chain combines TRBV19 with TRBJ2-6, with D tentatively TRBD1 (6 bases). With 9 bases removed from V and 0 bases from J, the gap between germline ends came to 15 bases. The CDR3 totals 16 residues. CDR1 is LNHDA, CDR2 SQIVND, per germline (reference sequence). CDR3 loop: CASDAGELSGANVLTF. CDR3 bases: TGTGCCAGCGACGCAGGGGAACTCTCTGGGGCCAACGTCCTGACTTTC.

This clone has just a few counts. The same CDR3 arises from other DNA sequences in this sample as well. The chain carries TRBV27 and TRBJ2-7; no clear D gene. This CDR3 is built from 13 residues. From germline, CDR1 is MNHEY and CDR2 SMNVEV (reference sequence). V lost 5 bases and J 3 bases, leaving 11 bases between the germline ends. The CDR3 region is CASSLRGNYEQYF. DNA of the CDR3: TGTGCCAGCAGTCTTCGAGGTAACTACGAGCAGTACTTC.

The chain recombines TRBV29-1 with TRBJ2-3, with D tentatively TRBD1 (5 bases). The V and J ends lost 0 bases and 0 bases respectively, with 10 bases between them. The V gene's germline CDR1 is SQVTM and CDR2 ANQGSEA. The CDR3 is 15 residues long. The chain's CDR3 is CSVEDLQGSTDTQYF. In DNA form, the CDR3 reads TGCAGCGTTGAAGATCTTCAGGGCAGCACAGATACGCAGTATTTT.

The chain joins TRBV2 to TRBJ1-2; D call uncertain. The germline gives CDR1 SNHLY, CDR2 FYNNEI. Between the trimmed V and J ends, which lost 4 bases and 8 bases, there was a span of 11 bases. The CDR3 has 12 residues. The CDR3 is CASSAREGGYTF. DNA for the CDR3: TGTGCCAGCAGTGCGCGGGAAGGAGGCTACACCTTC. Filled out from reference TRBV2 and TRBJ1-2, the complete variable domain reads EPEVTQTPSHQVTQMGQEVILRCVPISNHLYFYWYRQILGQKVEFLVSFYNNEISEKSEIFDDQFSVERPDGSNFTLKIRSTKLEDSAMYFCASSAREGGYTFGSGTRLTVV.

In its sample, this clone was seen a few times. The chain uses TRBV29-1 and TRBJ2-7; 8 bases agree with TRBD1. V lost 6 bases to trimming and J lost 6 bases; unmatched junction nucleotides: 7. In germline, CDR1 is SQVTM, CDR2 ANQGSEA. The CDR3 sequence is 12 residues long. The CDR3 protein is CSVLTDRGEQYF. CDR3 bases: TGCAGCGTACTTACCGACAGGGGCGAGCAGTACTTC.

The V and J genes are TRBV4-1 and TRBJ1-2; D not certain. Germline CDR1 reads MGHRA; CDR2 reads YSYEKL. CDR3 length: 13 residues. V lost 1 base and J lost 6, with 9 bases in between. CDR3 sequence (DNA): TGCGCCAGCAGCCAAGGGGTCCGGGATGGCTACACCTTC. It yields the protein CASSQGVRDGYTF.

V is TRBV11-3 and J is TRBJ2-3, with D maybe TRBD2 (6 bases). The CDR3 length is 15 residues. Germline loops: CDR1 SGHNT, CDR2 YENEEA. V lost 5 bases to trimming and J lost 8 bases, with 20 bases between them. CDR3 nucleotide sequence: TGTGCCAGCAGCCAAAGCGGGCGTCCCCCTCCTACGCAGTATTTT. Encoded protein: CASSQSGRPPPTQYF.

The rearrangement links TRBV10-3 to TRBJ1-2; D is ambiguous. With 3 bases removed from V and 2 bases from J, the gap between germline ends came to 13 bases. The CDR3 extends over 15 amino acids. Germline CDR1 is ENHRY and CDR2 is SYGVKD. CDR3 sequence (DNA): TGTGCCATCAGTGAACAAGCAAAAGCGAACTATGGCTACACCTTC. Its translation: CAISEQAKANYGYTF.